The T cell receptor beta chain described here comes from a study of T cells after yellow fever vaccination. Study observations and caveats: Among all clonotypes, a small share was observed in both CD4 and CD8 compartments. After the booster, around 95% of CD4 and 88% of CD8 primary-response clones were re-detected. Peak timing came faster in the weaker secondary response, day 5 versus 15. Abundant clonotypes from the bulk population could get into FACS-sorted repertoires as contaminants.

As for this clonotype: The target antigen is unknown.

TCRdb re-derived calls from the 5' RACE reads in MiXCR, one entry per CDR3 protein. The sample includes 250,000 to 400,000 distinct CDR3 sequences, about 4% of them seen just once. The sample here was PBMCs, taken 5 days after the yellow fever booster vaccination. The TCR originated in a man between 18 and 35 years old who received the YFV17D yellow fever vaccine.

CDR3 protein: CASSHHRGSNQPQHF. The CDR3 DNA sequence: TGCGCCAGCAGCCATCACAGGGGCAGCAATCAGCCCCAGCATTTT. This chain uses TRBV4-3 with TRBJ1-5; 7 positions match TRBD1. The V gene's germline CDR1 is LGHNA and CDR2 YSLEER. The CDR3 is made up of 15 amino acids. Trimming at V came to 3 bases and at J to 1 base, leaving 3 bases not matched to a gene.